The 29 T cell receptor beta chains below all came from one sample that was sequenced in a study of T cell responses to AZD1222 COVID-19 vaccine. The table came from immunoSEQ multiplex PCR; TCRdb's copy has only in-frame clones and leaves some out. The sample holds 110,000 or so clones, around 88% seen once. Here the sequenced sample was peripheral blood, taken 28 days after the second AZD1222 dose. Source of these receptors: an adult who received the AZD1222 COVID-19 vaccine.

CDR3 sequence (DNA): TGTGCCAGCAGCCCGACAGGGGACGGAAACACCATATATTTT. Translated: CASSPTGDGNTIYF. V gene TRBV14 combines with J gene TRBJ1-3; 8 bases are shared with TRBD1. Germline CDR1 is SGHDN and CDR2 is FVKESK. The CDR3 length is 14 residues. With V trimmed by 4 bases and J by 4 bases, 3 bases remained unmatched.

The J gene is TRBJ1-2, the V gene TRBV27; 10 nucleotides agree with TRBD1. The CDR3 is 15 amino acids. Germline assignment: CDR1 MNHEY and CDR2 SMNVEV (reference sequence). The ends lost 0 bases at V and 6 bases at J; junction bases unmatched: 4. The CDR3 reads CASSLSQDRGDGYTF. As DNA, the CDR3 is TGTGCCAGCAGTTTATCACAGGACAGGGGGGATGGCTACACCTTC.

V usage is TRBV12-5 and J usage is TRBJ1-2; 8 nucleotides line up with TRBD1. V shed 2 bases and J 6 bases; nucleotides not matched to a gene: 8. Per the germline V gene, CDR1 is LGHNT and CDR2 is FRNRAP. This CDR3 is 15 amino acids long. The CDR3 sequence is CASGLILDRVDGYTF. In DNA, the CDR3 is TGTGCTAGTGGTTTGATATTGGACAGGGTGGATGGCTACACCTTC.

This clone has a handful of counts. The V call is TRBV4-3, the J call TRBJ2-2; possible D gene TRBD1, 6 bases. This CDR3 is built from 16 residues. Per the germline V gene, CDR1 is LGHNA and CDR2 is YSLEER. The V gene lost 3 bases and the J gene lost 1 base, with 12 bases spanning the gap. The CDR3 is CASSHHRDLNTGELFF. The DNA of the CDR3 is TGCGCCAGCAGCCATCACAGGGATCTGAACACCGGGGAGCTGTTTTTT.

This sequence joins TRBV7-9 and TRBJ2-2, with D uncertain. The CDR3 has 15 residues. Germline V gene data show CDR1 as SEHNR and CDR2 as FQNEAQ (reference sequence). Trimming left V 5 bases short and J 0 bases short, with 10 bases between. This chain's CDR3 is CASSRLNSNTGELFF. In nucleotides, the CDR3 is TGTGCCAGCAGCCGTTTAAATTCGAACACCGGGGAGCTGTTTTTT.

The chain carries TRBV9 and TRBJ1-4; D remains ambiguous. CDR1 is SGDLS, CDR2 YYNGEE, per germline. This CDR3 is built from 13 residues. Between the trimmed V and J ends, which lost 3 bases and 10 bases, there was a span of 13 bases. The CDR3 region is CASSATHDGKLFF. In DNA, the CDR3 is TGTGCCAGCAGCGCGACCCACGACGGAAAACTGTTTTTT.

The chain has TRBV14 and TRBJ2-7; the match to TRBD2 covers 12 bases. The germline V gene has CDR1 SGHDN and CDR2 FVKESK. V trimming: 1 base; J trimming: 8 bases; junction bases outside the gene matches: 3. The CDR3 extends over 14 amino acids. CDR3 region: CASSQVLAGGKQYF. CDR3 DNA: TGTGCCAGCAGCCAAGTACTAGCGGGGGGCAAGCAGTACTTC.

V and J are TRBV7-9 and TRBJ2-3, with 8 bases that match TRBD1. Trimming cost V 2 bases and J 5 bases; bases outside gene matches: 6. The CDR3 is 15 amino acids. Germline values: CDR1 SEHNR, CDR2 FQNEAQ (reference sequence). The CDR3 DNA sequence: TGTGCCAGCAGCTTAAGTGCCGGGACAGGAGATACGCAGTATTTT. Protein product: CASSLSAGTGDTQYF.

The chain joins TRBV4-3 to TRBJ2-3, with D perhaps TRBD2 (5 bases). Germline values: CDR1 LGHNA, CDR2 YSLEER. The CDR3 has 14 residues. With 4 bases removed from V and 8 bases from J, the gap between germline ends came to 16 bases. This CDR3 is CASSLNPAAGTQYF. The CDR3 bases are TGCGCCAGCAGCCTAAACCCGGCGGCGGGTACGCAGTATTTT.

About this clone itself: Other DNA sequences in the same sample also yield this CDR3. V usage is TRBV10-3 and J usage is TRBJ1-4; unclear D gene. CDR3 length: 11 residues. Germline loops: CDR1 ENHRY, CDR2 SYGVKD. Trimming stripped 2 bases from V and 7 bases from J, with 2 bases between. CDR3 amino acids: CAISEGEKLFF. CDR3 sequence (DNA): TGTGCCATCAGTGAGGGTGAAAAACTGTTTTTT.

The CDR3 bases are TGTGCCAGCAGCCCAAGAGGGGTCTGGGACAGGGGGTATTTAGAGCAGTACTTC. Amino acid sequence: CASSPRGVWDRGYLEQYF. The chain employs TRBV3-1 (or the pseudogene TRBV3-2) and TRBJ2-7; 11 bases agree with TRBD1. Germline trimming cut 4 bases from V and 7 bases from J; bases unmatched to any gene: 18. Germline V gene lookup returns CDR1 LGHDT and CDR2 YNNKEL (reference sequence). This CDR3 has 18 amino acids.

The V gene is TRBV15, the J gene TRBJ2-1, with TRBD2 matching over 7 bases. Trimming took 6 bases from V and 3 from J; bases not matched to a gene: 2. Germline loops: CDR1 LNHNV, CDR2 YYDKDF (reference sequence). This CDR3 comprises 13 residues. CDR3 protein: CATRASGYNEQFF. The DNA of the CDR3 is TGTGCCACCAGAGCTAGCGGCTACAATGAGCAGTTCTTC. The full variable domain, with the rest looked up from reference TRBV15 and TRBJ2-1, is DAMVIQNPRYQVTQFGKPVTLSCSQTLNHNVMYWYQQKSSQAPKLLFHYYDKDFNNEADTPDNFQSRRPNTSFCFLDIRSPGLGDTAMYLCATRASGYNEQFFGPGTRLTVL.

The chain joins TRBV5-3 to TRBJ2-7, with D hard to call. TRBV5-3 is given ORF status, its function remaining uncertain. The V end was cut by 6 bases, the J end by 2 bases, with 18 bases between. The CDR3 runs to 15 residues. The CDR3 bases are TGTGCCAGAAACGTTTTTACAGAAGATCCCTACGAGCAGTACTTC. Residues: CARNVFTEDPYEQYF.

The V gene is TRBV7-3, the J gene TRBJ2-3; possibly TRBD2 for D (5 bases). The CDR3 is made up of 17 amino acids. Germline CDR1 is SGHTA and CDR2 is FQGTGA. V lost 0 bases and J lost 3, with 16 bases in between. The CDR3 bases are TGTGCCAGCAGCTTAACGCAACTAGGGTCTCTTACAGATACGCAGTATTTT. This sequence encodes CASSLTQLGSLTDTQYF.

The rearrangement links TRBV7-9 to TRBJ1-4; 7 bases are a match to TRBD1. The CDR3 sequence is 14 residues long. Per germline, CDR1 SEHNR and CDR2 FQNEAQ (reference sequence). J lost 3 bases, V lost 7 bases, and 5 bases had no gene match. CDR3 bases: TGTGCCAGCAACTCCGGGACAGCTAATGAAAAACTGTTTTTT. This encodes CASNSGTANEKLFF.

In nucleotides, the CDR3 is TGTGCCACCCTCGGGACTACTAACTATGGCTACACCTTC. Encoded protein: CATLGTTNYGYTF. This rearrangement joins TRBV19 to TRBJ1-2; D may be TRBD1 (5 bases). Trimming removed 10 bases at V and 0 bases at J, with 12 bases between. Germline loops: CDR1 LNHDA, CDR2 SQIVND (reference sequence). CDR3 size: 13 residues.

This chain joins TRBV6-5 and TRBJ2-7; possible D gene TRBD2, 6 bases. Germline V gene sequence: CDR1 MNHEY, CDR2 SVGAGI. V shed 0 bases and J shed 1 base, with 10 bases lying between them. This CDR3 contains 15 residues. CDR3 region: CASSYSGGSSYEQYF. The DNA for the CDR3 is TGTGCCAGCAGTTACTCTGGGGGGTCGTCCTACGAGCAGTACTTC.

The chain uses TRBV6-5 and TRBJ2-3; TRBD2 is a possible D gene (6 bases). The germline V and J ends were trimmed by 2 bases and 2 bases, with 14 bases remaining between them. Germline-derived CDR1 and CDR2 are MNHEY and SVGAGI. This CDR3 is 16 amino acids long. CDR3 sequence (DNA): TGTGCCAGCAGTTACAGGGGAGGCGGTTTCACAGATACGCAGTATTTT. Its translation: CASSYRGGGFTDTQYF.

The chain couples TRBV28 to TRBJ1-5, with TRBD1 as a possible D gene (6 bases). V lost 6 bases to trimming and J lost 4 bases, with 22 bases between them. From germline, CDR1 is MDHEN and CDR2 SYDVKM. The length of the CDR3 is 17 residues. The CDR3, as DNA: TGTGCCAGCAGCAATAGAGGGACACCTCAAAAAAATCAGCCCCAGCATTTT. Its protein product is CASSNRGTPQKNQPQHF.

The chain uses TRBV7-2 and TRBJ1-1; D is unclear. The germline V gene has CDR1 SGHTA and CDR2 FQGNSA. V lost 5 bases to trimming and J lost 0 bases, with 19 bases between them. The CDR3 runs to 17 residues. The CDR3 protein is CASSPVRGYIMNTEAFF. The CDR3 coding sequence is TGTGCCAGCAGCCCAGTACGAGGGTACATCATGAACACTGAAGCTTTCTTT.

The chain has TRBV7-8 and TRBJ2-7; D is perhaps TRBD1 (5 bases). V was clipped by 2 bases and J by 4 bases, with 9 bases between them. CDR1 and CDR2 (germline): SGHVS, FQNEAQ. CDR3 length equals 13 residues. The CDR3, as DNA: TGTGCCAGCAGCTTACTTGACAGATACGAGCAGTACTTC. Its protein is CASSLLDRYEQYF.

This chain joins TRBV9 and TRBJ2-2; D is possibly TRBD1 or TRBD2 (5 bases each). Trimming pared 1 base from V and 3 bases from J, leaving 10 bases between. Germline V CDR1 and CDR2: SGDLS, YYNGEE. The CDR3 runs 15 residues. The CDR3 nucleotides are TGTGCCAGCAGCGTATCAGGGACCCACACCGGGGAGCTGTTTTTT. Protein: CASSVSGTHTGELFF.

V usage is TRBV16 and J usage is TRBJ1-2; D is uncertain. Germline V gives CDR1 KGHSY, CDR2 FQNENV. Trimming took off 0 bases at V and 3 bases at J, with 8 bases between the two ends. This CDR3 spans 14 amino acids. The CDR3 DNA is TGTGCCAGCAGCCAATCTTCAGTGGACTATGGCTACACCTTC. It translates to CASSQSSVDYGYTF.

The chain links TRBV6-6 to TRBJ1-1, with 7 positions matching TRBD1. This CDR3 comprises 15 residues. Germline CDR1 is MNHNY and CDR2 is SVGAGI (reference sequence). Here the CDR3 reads CALDRPEGVNTEAFF. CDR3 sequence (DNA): TGTGCTTTGGACAGGCCCGAAGGTGTGAACACTGAAGCTTTCTTT.

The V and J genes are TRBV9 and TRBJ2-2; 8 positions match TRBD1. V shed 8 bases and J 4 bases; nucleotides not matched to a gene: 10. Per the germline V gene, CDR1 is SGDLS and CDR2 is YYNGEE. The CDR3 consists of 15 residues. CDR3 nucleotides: TGTGCCAGTGGGCCAGGGGGCGCCCCCACCGGGGAGCTGTTTTTT. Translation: CASGPGGAPTGELFF.

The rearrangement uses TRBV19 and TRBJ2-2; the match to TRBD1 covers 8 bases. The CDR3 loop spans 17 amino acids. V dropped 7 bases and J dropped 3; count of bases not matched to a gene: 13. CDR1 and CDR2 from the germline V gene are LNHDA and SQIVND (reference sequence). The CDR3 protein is CASIPPVTGGYTGELFF. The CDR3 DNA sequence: TGTGCCAGTATCCCCCCGGTTACAGGGGGGTACACCGGGGAGCTGTTTTTT.

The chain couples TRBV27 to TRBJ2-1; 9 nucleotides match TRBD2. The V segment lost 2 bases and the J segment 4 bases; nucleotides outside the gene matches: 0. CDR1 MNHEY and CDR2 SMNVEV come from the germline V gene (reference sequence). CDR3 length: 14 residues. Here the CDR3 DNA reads TGTGCCAGCAGTTTAGCGGGGGGGTACAATGAGCAGTTCTTC. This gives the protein CASSLAGGYNEQFF.

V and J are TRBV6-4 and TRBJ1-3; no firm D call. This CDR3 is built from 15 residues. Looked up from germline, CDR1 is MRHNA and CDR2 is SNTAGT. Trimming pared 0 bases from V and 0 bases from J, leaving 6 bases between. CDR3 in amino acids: CASSDSAASGNTIYF. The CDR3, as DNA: TGTGCCAGCAGTGACTCAGCAGCCTCTGGAAACACCATATATTTT.

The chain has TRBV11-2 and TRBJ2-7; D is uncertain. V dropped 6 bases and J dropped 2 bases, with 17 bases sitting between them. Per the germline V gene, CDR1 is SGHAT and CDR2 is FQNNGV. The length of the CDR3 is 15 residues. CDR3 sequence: CASSNAPVLTYEQYF. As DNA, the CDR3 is TGTGCCAGCAGTAATGCCCCGGTCCTGACCTACGAGCAGTACTTC.